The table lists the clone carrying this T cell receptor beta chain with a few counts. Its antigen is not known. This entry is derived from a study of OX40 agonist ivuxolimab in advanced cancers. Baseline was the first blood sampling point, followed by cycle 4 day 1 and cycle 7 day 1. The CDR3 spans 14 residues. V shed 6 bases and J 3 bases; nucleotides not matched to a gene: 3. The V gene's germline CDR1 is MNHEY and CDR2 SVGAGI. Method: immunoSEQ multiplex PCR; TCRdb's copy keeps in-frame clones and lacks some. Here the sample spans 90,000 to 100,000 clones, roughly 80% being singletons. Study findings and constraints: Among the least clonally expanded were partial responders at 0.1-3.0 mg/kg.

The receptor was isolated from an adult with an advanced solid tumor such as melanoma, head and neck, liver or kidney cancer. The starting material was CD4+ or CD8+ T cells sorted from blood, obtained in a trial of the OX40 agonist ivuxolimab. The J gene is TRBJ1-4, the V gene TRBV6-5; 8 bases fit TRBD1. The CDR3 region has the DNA TGTGCCAGCAGGACACAGGGGGCTAATGAAAAACTGTTTTTT. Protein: CASRTQGANEKLFF.